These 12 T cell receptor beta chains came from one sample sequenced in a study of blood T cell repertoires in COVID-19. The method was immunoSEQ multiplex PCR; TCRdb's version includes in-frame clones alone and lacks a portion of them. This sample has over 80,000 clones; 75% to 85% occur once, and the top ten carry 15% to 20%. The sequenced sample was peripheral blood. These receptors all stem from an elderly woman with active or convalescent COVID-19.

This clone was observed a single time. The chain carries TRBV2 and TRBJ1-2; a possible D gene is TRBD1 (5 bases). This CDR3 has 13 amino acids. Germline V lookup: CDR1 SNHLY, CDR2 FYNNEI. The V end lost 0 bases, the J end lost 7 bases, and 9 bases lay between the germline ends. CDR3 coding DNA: TGTGCCAGCAGTGAAGCCCCAGGGTCTGGCTACACCTTC. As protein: CASSEAPGSGYTF.

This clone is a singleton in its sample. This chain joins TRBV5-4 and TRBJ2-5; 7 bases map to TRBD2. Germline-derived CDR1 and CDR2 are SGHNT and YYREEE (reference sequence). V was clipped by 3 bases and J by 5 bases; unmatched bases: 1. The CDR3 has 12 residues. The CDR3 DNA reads TGTGCCAGCAGCTGGGGGGGGGAGACCCAGTACTTC. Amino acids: CASSWGGETQYF.

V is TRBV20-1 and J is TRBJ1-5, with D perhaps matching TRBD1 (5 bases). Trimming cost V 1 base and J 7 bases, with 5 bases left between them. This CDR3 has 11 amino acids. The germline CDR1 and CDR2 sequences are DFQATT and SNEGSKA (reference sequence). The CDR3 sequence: CSARAGQPQHF. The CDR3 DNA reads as TGCAGTGCTAGAGCAGGGCAGCCCCAGCATTTT.

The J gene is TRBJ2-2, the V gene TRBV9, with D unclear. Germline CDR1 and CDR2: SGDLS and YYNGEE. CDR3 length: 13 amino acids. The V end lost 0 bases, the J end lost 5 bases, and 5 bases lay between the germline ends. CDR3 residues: CASSVATTGELFF. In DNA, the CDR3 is TGTGCCAGCAGCGTAGCCACTACCGGGGAGCTGTTTTTT.

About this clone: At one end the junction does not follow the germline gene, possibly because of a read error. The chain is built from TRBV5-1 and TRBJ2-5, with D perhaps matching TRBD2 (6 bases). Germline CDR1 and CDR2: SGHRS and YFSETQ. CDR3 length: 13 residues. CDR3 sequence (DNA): TGTGCCAGCAGCGAGGGACTTCGGGAGACCCAGTACTTC. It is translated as CASSEGLRETQYF.

CDR3 sequence (DNA): TGTGCCAGCGGGCGGACAGGGGGCATAGAGACCCAGTACTTC. This gives the protein CASGRTGGIETQYF. The chain employs TRBV5-6 and TRBJ2-5, with 11 positions matching TRBD1. Trimming took 7 bases from V and 4 from J; bases not matched to a gene: 6. Germline assignment: CDR1 SGHDT and CDR2 YYEEEE. This CDR3 comprises 14 residues.

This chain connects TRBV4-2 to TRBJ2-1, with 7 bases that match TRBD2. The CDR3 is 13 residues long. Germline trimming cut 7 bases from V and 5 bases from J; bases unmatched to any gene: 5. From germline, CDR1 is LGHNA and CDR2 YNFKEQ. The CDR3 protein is CASMRAGDNEQFF. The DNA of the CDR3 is TGTGCCAGCATGAGGGCGGGAGACAATGAGCAGTTCTTC.

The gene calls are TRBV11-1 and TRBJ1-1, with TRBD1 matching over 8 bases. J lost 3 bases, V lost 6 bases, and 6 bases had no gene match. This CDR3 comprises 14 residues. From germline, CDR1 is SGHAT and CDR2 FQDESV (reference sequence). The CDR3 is CASRTQGADTEAFF. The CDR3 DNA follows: TGTGCCAGCAGGACGCAGGGGGCTGACACTGAAGCTTTCTTT.

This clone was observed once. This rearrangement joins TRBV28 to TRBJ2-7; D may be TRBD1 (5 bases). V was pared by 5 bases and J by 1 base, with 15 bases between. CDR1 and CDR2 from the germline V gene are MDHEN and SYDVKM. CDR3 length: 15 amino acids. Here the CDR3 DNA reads TGTGCCAGCAGTCGGCTCCCAGACAGTTCCTACGAGCAGTACTTC. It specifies CASSRLPDSSYEQYF.

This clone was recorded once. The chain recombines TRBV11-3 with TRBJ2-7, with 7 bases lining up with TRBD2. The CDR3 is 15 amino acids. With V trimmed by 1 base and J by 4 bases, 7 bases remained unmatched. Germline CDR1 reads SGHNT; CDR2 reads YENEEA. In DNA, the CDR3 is TGTGCCAGCAGCTTAGCCCCCGGACTAGTGTACGAGCAGTACTTC. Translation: CASSLAPGLVYEQYF.

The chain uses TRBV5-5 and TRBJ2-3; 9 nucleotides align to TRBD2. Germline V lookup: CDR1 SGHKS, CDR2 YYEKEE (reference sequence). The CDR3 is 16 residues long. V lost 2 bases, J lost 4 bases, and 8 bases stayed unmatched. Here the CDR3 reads CASSLFAAGGSDTQYF. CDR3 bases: TGTGCCAGCAGCTTATTCGCGGCGGGAGGGTCAGATACGCAGTATTTT. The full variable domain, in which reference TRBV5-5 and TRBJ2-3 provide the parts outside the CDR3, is DAGVTQSPTHLIKTRGQQVTLRCSPISGHKSVSWYQQVLGQGPQFIFQYYEKEERGRGNFPDRFSARQFPNYSSELNVNALLLGDSALYLCASSLFAAGGSDTQYFGPGTRLTVL.

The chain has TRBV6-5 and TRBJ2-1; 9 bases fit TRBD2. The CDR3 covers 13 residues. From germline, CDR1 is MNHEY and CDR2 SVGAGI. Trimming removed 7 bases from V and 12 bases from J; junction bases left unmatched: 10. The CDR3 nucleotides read TGTGCCAGCAACAAACTCGCGGGAGGGGCGCAGTTCTTC. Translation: CASNKLAGGAQFF.